This TCR beta chain is drawn from a study of blood T cell repertoires in COVID-19 (dated by TCRdb to between 2020 and 2021). Study-wide context: Samples from collaborators originated in the United States, Italy and Spain and spanned both the acute and convalescent phases of COVID-19. The prospective study material was composed of cDNA or gDNA derived from T cells, B-cell-depleted T cells, or PBMCs. Deeply sampled blood TCRbeta repertoires from subjects exposed to, actively infected with, or recovered from COVID-19 were included in the dataset. A freely available public database, intended as a resource for researchers studying the immune response to SARS-CoV-2, is where the repertoires were released. Samples were obtained from the ongoing ImmuneRACE study (first 160 participants) and from some 1,200 subjects provided by 6 global collaborators. Nearly every sample came with metadata listing a de-identified subject ID, COVID-19 status, age in years and sex. Where available, HLA class I and class II types were taken from metadata supplied by the sample provider and were not determined by assay-based typing.

To note about this clone: This receptor's antigen is unknown. Base quality data are lacking; no much larger clone is found one base away.

The CDR3 runs 17 residues from the cysteine to the phenylalanine. The read is trimmed to its CDR3 DNA, 51 bases read in frame from base 1. Compared with germline, V lacks 4 bases and J lacks 2 bases; bases without a gene match: 11. Per the germline V gene, SGHDT is the CDR1 and YYEEEE is the CDR2. The collaborating institutions used their own protocols to collect whole blood in K2EDTA tubes. Collaborator samples were shipped for TCRbeta analysis as frozen whole blood, isolated PBMCs, or DNA extracted from either sample type. TCRbeta CDR3 regions were amplified from genomic DNA using the immunoSEQ Assay, a bias-controlled multiplex PCR. Under the source paper's analysis protocol: Within the assay, amplification of reference gene primers was used to estimate how many nucleated cells each sample contained. To quantify the absolute abundance of each unique TCRbeta CDR3 rearrangement, sequence reads were collapsed and filtered. For each sample, productive Simpson clonality was calculated by taking the square root of Simpson's diversity index across productive rearrangements. In its TCRdb copy, this immuneACCESS table keeps in-frame sequences only and misses some clones. Where compared with another copy, unresolved V genes explain less than half of these, and the others have no known cause. That table gives V, J and clone size, and the DNA gave D and trimming. In this sample the table shows 120,000 or so clones, more than 75% of which occur a single time. The leading ten clones occupy 3% to 4% of the sample.

The study at large found these results: The amount of clinical and demographic metadata varied by source and participant and was provided uncurated.

The sequence is built from TRBV5-6 and TRBJ2-5, and 10 junction bases match TRBD1. The source of this sequence is a woman aged 45 to 65 with acute or convalescent COVID-19. The specimen sequenced was peripheral blood. The DNA is TGTGCCAGCAGCACCGGGACAGGGGAGGGGTGGCAAGAGACCCAGTACTTC. Its protein is CASSTGTGEGWQETQYF.